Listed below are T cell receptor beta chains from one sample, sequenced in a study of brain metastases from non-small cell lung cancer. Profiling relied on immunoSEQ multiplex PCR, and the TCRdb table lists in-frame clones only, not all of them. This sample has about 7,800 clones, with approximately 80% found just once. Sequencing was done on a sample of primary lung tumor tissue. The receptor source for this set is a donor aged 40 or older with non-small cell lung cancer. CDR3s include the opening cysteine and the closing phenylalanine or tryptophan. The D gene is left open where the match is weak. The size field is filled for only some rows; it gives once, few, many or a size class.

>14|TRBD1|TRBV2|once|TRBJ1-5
TGTGCCACCGAAAGGGACAGGGTCGGTCAGCCCCAGCATTTT
CATERDRVGQPQHF
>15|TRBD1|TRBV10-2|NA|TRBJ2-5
TGCGCCAGCAGTGACCTACAGGGGCCCTCTTTGACCCAGTACTTC
CASSDLQGPSLTQYF
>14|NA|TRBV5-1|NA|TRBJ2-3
TGCGCCAGCAGCTTGGTGGGGGAAAGGGATACGCAGTATTTT
CASSLVGERDTQYF
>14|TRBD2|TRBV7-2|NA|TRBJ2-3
TGTGCCAGCAGCTCTAGCGGGTACACAGATACGCAGTATTTT
CASSSSGYTDTQYF
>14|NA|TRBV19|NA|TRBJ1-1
TGTGCCAGTAGTATTAATGCGGATAACACTGAAGCTTTCTTT
CASSINADNTEAFF
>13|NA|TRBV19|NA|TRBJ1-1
TGTGCCAGTAGTATAGTAAGAGACACTGAAGCTTTCTTT
CASSIVRDTEAFF
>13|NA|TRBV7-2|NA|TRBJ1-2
TGTGCCAGCAGCTCTCTATGGGACCCCCGCTACACCTTC
CASSSLWDPRYTF
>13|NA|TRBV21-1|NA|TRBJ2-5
TGTGCCAGCAGAGAGACAGGGCGAGAGACCCAGTACTTC
CASRETGRETQYF
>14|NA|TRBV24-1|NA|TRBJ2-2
TGTGCCACCAGTGATGGTGGCGGGGTCGGGGAGCTGTTTTTT
CATSDGGGVGELFF
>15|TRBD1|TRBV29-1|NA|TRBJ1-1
TGCAGCGCAATACCCACTCCAGACAGGGGAGCTGAAGCTTTCTTT
CSAIPTPDRGAEAFF
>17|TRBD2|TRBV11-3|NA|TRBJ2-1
TGTGCCAGCAGCGCCCGGGGCGGGGGGGCCTCCTACAATGAGCAGTTCTTC
CASSARGGGASYNEQFF
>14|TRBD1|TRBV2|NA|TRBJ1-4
TGTGCCAGCCGTGTGGGACAGGGTTATGAAAAACTGTTTTTT
CASRVGQGYEKLFF
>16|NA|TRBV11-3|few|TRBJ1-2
TGTGCCAGCAGCTTCTCCCCCACCCCGACAGGTTGCGGCTACACCTTC
CASSFSPTPTGCGYTF
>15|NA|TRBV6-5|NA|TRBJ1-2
TGTGCCAGCAGTTCCCCAAGAGGCGCAGTCTATGGCTACACCTTC
CASSSPRGAVYGYTF
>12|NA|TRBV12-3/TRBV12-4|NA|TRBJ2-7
TGTGCCAGCAGTTTAGGAGGTTACGTGCAGTACTTC
CASSLGGYVQYF
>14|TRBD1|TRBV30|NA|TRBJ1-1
TGTGCCTGGAACCTCAGGGGGCGCAGCACTGAAGCTTTCTTT
CAWNLRGRSTEAFF
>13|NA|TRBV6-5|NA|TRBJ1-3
TGTGCCAGCAGTCCCTTGTCCGGAAACACCATATATTTT
CASSPLSGNTIYF